What follows are 24 T cell receptor beta chains derived from one specimen sequenced in a study of OX40 agonist ivuxolimab in advanced cancers. The receptor library was made with the immunoSEQ multiplex PCR assay. Entries here come from immuneACCESS through TCRdb and include only in-frame sequences with V and J called. Some clones fail to appear in such tables; in the studies checked, an unresolved V gene covers under half of the shortfall, and the cause of the remainder is unknown. This sample is represented by about 64,000 clones; about 88% of them were singletons. Roughly 0.7% of the sample goes to the ten largest clones. Sequencing used CD4+ or CD8+ T cells sorted from blood, obtained in a trial of the OX40 agonist ivuxolimab. The receptor source for this set is an adult with an advanced solid tumor such as melanoma, head and neck, liver or kidney cancer.

J is TRBJ2-5 and V is TRBV10-2; tentative D call: TRBD2 (5 bases). The CDR3 loop spans 14 amino acids. Trimming took off 3 bases at V and 4 bases at J, with 12 bases between the two ends. From germline, CDR1 is WSHSY and CDR2 SAAADI. As DNA, the CDR3 is TGCGCCAGCAGTGAACCCCCTGAGGGAGAGACCCAGTACTTC. Protein sequence: CASSEPPEGETQYF.

The chain has TRBV4-1 and TRBJ2-7, with D unclear. The germline gives CDR1 MGHRA, CDR2 YSYEKL. The ends were cut back, 1 base at V and 7 bases at J, with 14 bases in the middle. This CDR3 comprises 14 residues. CDR3 loop: CASSQVRTFAEQYF. The CDR3 nucleotides read TGCGCCAGCAGCCAAGTTAGGACCTTCGCGGAGCAGTACTTC.

The CDR3 sequence is CASSFGGTPTYGYTF. The CDR3 DNA sequence: TGCGCCAGCAGCTTCGGAGGCACACCGACCTATGGCTACACCTTC. The J gene is TRBJ1-2, the V gene TRBV5-1; D is unclear. The CDR3 runs to 15 residues. CDR1 is SGHRS and CDR2 is YFSETQ in the germline V gene. V lost 2 bases and J 4 bases, leaving 15 bases between the germline ends.

The chain is built from TRBV30 and TRBJ1-2; D remains unclear. The V end was cut by 0 bases, the J end by 3 bases, with 5 bases between. Germline V lookup: CDR1 GTSNPN, CDR2 SVGIG (reference sequence). The CDR3 runs to 12 residues. The chain's CDR3 is CAWSVVDYGYTF. For the CDR3, the DNA is TGTGCCTGGAGTGTAGTAGACTATGGCTACACCTTC.

The chain joins TRBV19 to TRBJ2-7; 8 bases match TRBD2. Germline CDR1 and CDR2: LNHDA and SQIVND (reference sequence). V shed 3 bases and J 5 bases; nucleotides not matched to a gene: 6. This CDR3 contains 14 residues. The CDR3 loop is CASSIMGLGDEQYF. The DNA of the CDR3 is TGTGCCAGTAGTATTATGGGACTAGGGGACGAGCAGTACTTC.

The chain couples TRBV18 to TRBJ2-7; no clear D gene. V lost 4 bases to trimming and J lost 6 bases, with 19 bases between them. The CDR3 sequence is 15 residues long. Germline lookup yields CDR1 KGHSH and CDR2 LQKENI. The CDR3 is CASSLRSSYGPEQYF. The CDR3 bases are TGTGCCAGCTCACTTCGGTCTTCTTATGGCCCCGAGCAGTACTTC.

This clone was found once. The chain links TRBV7-9 to TRBJ1-1; D gene ambiguous. The CDR3 sequence is 13 residues long. Trimming left V 7 bases short and J 0 bases short, with 9 bases between. Germline-derived CDR1 and CDR2 are SEHNR and FQNEAQ (reference sequence). DNA of the CDR3: TGTGCCAGCAAGGGATCCATGAACACTGAAGCTTTCTTT. This translates into CASKGSMNTEAFF.

The gene calls are TRBV11-2 and TRBJ2-5, with 7 nucleotides matching TRBD1. The CDR3 is 13 amino acids. Germline V gene data show CDR1 as SGHAT and CDR2 as FQNNGV. V lost 2 bases to trimming and J lost 7 bases; unmatched junction nucleotides: 4. The CDR3 DNA reads as TGTGCCAGCAGCTTAACAGGGGTAGCGACCCAGTACTTC. Amino acids: CASSLTGVATQYF.

V usage is TRBV15 and J usage is TRBJ2-7, with TRBD2 as a possible D gene (5 bases). This CDR3 is built from 15 residues. The germline V and J ends were trimmed by 0 bases and 0 bases, with 9 bases remaining between them. CDR1 is LNHNV, CDR2 YYDKDF, per germline (reference sequence). The CDR3 loop is CATSRDSRVSYEQYF. For the CDR3, the DNA is TGTGCCACCAGCAGAGATTCGCGGGTCTCCTACGAGCAGTACTTC.

The gene calls are TRBV5-1 and TRBJ2-7; D unclear. The length of the CDR3 is 13 residues. V was cut by 2 bases and J by 0 bases, with 6 bases left in between. The germline V gene has CDR1 SGHRS and CDR2 YFSETQ. The chain's CDR3 is CASSFVGSYEQYF. The CDR3 DNA reads TGCGCCAGCAGCTTTGTCGGCTCCTACGAGCAGTACTTC.

The chain has TRBV6-1 and TRBJ1-3; D perhaps matches TRBD1 (6 bases). This CDR3 contains 15 residues. Germline values: CDR1 MNHNS, CDR2 SASEGT. V was pared by 4 bases and J by 4 bases, with 14 bases between. CDR3 sequence (DNA): TGTGCCAGCAGTGCGAGTCAGGGGCCAGGAAACACCATATATTTT. This codes for CASSASQGPGNTIYF.

The V gene is TRBV6-6, the J gene TRBJ1-2, with unresolved D. The CDR3 runs to 14 residues. Per the germline V gene, CDR1 is MNHNY and CDR2 is SVGAGI (reference sequence). The ends were cut back, 6 bases at V and 4 bases at J, with 15 bases in the middle. The CDR3 protein is CASSRGRESYGYTF. For the CDR3, the DNA is TGTGCCAGCAGCCGTGGACGGGAGAGCTATGGCTACACCTTC.

This chain connects TRBV28 to TRBJ2-6; D tentatively reads TRBD1 or TRBD2 (5 bases each). This CDR3 region has 19 residues. The V end was cut by 8 bases, the J end by 1 base, with 24 bases between. Germline lookup yields CDR1 MDHEN and CDR2 SYDVKM. The CDR3 region has the DNA TGTGCCAGCGTACCTTCTTGGGGCACCCGGAGGTCTGGGGCCAACGTCCTGACTTTC. This encodes CASVPSWGTRRSGANVLTF.

The J gene is TRBJ1-5, the V gene TRBV7-2; possibly TRBD1 for D (6 bases). V was shortened by 5 bases and J by 6 bases, with 14 bases between the two germline ends. The CDR3 spans 14 residues. The germline CDR1 and CDR2 sequences are SGHTA and FQGNSA. The CDR3, as DNA: TGTGCCAGCAGCCTTGGGTCCAGGGGTCAGCCCCAGCATTTT. Translated, it gives CASSLGSRGQPQHF.

V and J are TRBV5-1 and TRBJ2-3, with 7 bases lining up with TRBD1. This CDR3 comprises 16 residues. Germline V gene lookup returns CDR1 SGHRS and CDR2 YFSETQ. J gave up 2 bases and V 2 bases, and 8 bases lay outside the gene matches. The CDR3: CASSFGTARLTDTQYF. The CDR3 nucleotides read TGCGCCAGCAGCTTCGGGACAGCCCGACTCACAGATACGCAGTATTTT.

This clone was detected once. The chain uses TRBV7-2 and TRBJ2-7; tentatively, D is TRBD2 (5 bases). This CDR3 is built from 14 residues. V was cut by 5 bases and J by 4 bases, with 15 bases left in between. The germline V gene has CDR1 SGHTA and CDR2 FQGNSA. CDR3 bases: TGTGCCAGCAGCCCAGGAGGCAGAAGTTACGAGCAGTACTTC. Amino acid sequence: CASSPGGRSYEQYF.

This clone was seen only a few times. This chain connects TRBV19 to TRBJ1-2, with D tentatively TRBD1 (5 bases). The CDR3 spans 13 residues. The V end was cut by 6 bases, the J end by 6 bases, with 14 bases between. Germline loops: CDR1 LNHDA, CDR2 SQIVND (reference sequence). This CDR3 is CASSTGTSHGYTF. DNA for the CDR3: TGTGCCAGTAGCACCGGGACTTCGCATGGCTACACCTTC.

The chain employs TRBV5-1 and TRBJ2-3; D possibly corresponds to TRBD1 (6 bases). The germline CDR1 and CDR2 sequences are SGHRS and YFSETQ. Trimming left V 2 bases short and J 6 bases short, with 16 bases between. This CDR3 region has 15 residues. For the CDR3, the DNA is TGCGCCAGCAGCTTAGCTTCAAGGGGGAGCGATACGCAGTATTTT. It specifies CASSLASRGSDTQYF.

V is TRBV5-1 and J is TRBJ2-7; D possibly uses TRBD1 or TRBD2 (6 bases each). Germline lookup yields CDR1 SGHRS and CDR2 YFSETQ. CDR3 length: 15 amino acids. V was shortened by 0 bases and J by 2 bases, with 12 bases between the two germline ends. This chain's CDR3 is CASSLAPGATYEQYF. The CDR3 region has the DNA TGCGCCAGCAGCTTGGCCCCGGGGGCCACCTACGAGCAGTACTTC.

The genes are TRBV28 and TRBJ1-2; unclear D gene. The germline V gene encodes CDR1 MDHEN and CDR2 SYDVKM. V was trimmed by 2 bases and J by 4 bases, leaving 8 bases between them. This CDR3 comprises 13 residues. The CDR3 protein is CASSLRRTYGYTF. CDR3 coding DNA: TGTGCCAGCAGTTTACGAAGAACCTATGGCTACACCTTC.

This sequence joins TRBV19 and TRBJ2-1; possibly TRBD1 for D (5 bases). The V gene lost 1 base and the J gene lost 8 bases, with 12 bases spanning the gap. Germline CDR1 and CDR2: LNHDA and SQIVND (reference sequence). This CDR3 region has 14 residues. CDR3 residues: CASSIGGRRDEQFF. CDR3 in DNA: TGTGCCAGTAGTATAGGGGGCCGCAGGGATGAGCAGTTCTTC.

The V gene is TRBV10-3, the J gene TRBJ2-1, with D possibly TRBD2 on 5 matching bases. V was shortened by 2 bases and J by 7 bases, with 15 bases between the two germline ends. The CDR3 extends over 15 amino acids. Per the germline V gene, CDR1 is ENHRY and CDR2 is SYGVKD. The CDR3 here is CAISESVAPGNEQFF. The CDR3 nucleotides read TGTGCCATCAGTGAGAGCGTAGCGCCGGGTAATGAGCAGTTCTTC.

This chain joins TRBV19 and TRBJ2-3; 7 bases map to TRBD1. With V trimmed by 4 bases and J by 4 bases, 8 bases remained unmatched. The CDR3 consists of 15 residues. The germline gives CDR1 LNHDA, CDR2 SQIVND (reference sequence). The CDR3 nucleotides are TGTGCCAGTAGTACCAACAGGGGAAGCGCAGATACGCAGTATTTT. It yields the protein CASSTNRGSADTQYF.

This chain links TRBV7-9 with TRBJ2-1; TRBD2 might be the D (5 bases). Per the germline V gene, CDR1 is SEHNR and CDR2 is FQNEAQ (reference sequence). The CDR3 is 14 residues long. V was clipped by 3 bases and J by 8 bases, with 14 bases between them. CDR3 loop: CASSFPTRKHEQFF. The CDR3, as DNA: TGTGCCAGCAGCTTCCCTACTAGAAAGCATGAGCAGTTCTTC. Complete variable domain (other parts from reference TRBV7-9 and TRBJ2-1): DTGVSQNPRHKITKRGQNVTFRCDPISEHNRLYWYRQTLGQGPEFLTYFQNEAQLEKSRLLSDRFSAERPKGSFSTLEIQRTEQGDSAMYLCASSFPTRKHEQFFGPGTRLTVL.